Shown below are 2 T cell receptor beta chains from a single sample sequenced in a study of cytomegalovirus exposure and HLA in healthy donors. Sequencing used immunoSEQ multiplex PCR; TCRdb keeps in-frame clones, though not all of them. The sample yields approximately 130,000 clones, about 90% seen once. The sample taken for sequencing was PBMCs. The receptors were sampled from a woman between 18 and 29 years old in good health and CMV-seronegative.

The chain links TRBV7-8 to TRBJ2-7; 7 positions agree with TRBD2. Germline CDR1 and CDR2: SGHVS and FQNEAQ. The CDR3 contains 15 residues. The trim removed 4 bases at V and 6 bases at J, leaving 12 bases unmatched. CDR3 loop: CASSYTRTRSGEQYF. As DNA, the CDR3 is TGTGCCAGCAGCTATACTAGGACTAGGAGCGGCGAGCAGTACTTC. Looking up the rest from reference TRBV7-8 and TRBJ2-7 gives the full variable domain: GAGVSQSPRYKVAKRGQDVALRCDPISGHVSLFWYQQALGQGPEFLTYFQNEAQLDKSGLPSDRFFAERPEGSVSTLKIQRTQQEDSAVYLCASSYTRTRSGEQYFGPGTRLTVT.

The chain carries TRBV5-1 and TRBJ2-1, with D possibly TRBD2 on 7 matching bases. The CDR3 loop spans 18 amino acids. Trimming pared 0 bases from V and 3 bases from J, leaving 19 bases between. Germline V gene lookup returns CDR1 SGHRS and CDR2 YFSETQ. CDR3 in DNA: TGCGCCAGCAGCTTGGGAGCCGCGGCGGGGGCCCGCTACAATGAGCAGTTCTTC. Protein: CASSLGAAAGARYNEQFF.